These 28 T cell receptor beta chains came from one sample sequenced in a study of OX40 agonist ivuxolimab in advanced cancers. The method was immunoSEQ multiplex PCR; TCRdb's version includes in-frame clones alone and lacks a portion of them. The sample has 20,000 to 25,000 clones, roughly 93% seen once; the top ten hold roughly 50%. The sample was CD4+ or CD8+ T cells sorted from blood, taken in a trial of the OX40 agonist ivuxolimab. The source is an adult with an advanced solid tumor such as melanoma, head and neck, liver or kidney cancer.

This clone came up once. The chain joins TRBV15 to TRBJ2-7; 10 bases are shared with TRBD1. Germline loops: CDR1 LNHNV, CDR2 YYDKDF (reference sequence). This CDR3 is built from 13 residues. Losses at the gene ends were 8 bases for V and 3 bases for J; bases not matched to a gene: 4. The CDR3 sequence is CATGQGGGYEQYF. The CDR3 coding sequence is TGTGCCACCGGACAGGGGGGCGGCTACGAGCAGTACTTC. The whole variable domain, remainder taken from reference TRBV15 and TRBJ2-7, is DAMVIQNPRYQVTQFGKPVTLSCSQTLNHNVMYWYQQKSSQAPKLLFHYYDKDFNNEADTPDNFQSRRPNTSFCFLDIRSPGLGDTAMYLCATGQGGGYEQYFGPGTRLTVT.

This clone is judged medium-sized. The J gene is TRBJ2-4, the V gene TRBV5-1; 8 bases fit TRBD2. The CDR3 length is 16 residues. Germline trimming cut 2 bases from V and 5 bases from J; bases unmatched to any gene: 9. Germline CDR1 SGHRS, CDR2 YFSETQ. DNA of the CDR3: TGCGCCAGCAGCTTCCCCATCGGGGGGGAGGAAAACATTCAGTACTTC. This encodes CASSFPIGGEENIQYF.

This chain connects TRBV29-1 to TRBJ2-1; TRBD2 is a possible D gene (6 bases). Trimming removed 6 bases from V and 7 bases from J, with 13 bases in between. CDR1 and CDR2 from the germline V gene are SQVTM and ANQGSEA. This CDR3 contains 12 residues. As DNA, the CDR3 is TGCAGCGTAACCGGGAGCAGAAATGAGCAGTTCTTC. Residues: CSVTGSRNEQFF.

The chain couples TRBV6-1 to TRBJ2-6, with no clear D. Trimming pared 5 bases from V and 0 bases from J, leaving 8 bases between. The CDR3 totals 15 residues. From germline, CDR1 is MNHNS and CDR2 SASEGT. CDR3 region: CASSLDDSGANVLTF. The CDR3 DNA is TGTGCCAGCAGTCTGGACGACTCTGGGGCCAACGTCCTGACTTTC.

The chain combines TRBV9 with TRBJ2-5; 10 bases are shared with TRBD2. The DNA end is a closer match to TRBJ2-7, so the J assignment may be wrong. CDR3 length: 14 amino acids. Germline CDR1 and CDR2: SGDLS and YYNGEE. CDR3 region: CASSVSGGGYEQYF. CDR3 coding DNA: TGTGCCAGCAGCGTCAGCGGGGGGGGCTACGAGCAGTACTTC.

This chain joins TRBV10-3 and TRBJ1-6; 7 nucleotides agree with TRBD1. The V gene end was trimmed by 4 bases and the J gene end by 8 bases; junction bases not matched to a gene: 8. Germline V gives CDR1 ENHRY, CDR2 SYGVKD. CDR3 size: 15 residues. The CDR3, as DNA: TGTGCCATCAGTGGGGAAGGGACAGACTATTCACCCCTCCACTTT. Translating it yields CAISGEGTDYSPLHF.

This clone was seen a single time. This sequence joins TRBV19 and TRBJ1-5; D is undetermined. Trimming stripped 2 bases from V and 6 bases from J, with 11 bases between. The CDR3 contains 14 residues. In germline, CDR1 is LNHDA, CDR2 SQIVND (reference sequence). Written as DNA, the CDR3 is TGTGCCAGTAGTATAACCGGCCTCAGTCAGCCCCAGCATTTT. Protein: CASSITGLSQPQHF.

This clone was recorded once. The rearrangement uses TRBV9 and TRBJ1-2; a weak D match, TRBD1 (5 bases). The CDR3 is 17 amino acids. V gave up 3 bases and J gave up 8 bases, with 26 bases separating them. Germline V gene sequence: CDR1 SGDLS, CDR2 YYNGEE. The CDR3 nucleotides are TGTGCCAGCAGCGCCCGGTTCGGGGGGGGTGGAGGGGACGGCTACACCTTC. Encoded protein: CASSARFGGGGGDGYTF. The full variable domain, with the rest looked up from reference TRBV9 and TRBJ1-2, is DSGVTQTPKHLITATGQRVTLRCSPRSGDLSVYWYQQSLDQGLQFLIQYYNGEERAKGNILERFSAQQFPDLHSELNLSSLELGDSALYFCASSARFGGGGGDGYTFGSGTRLTVV.

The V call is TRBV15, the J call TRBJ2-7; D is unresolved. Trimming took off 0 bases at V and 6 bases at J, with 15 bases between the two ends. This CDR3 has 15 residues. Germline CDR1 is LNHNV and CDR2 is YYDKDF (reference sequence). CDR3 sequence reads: CATSRDGRLSLEQYF. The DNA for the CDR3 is TGTGCCACCAGCAGAGATGGCCGCCTGTCGCTCGAGCAGTACTTC.

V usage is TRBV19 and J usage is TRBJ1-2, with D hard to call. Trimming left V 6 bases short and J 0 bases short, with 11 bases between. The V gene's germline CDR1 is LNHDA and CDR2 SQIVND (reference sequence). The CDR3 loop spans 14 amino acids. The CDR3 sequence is CASRFSEANYGYTF. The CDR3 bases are TGTGCCAGTAGGTTTTCAGAAGCTAACTATGGCTACACCTTC. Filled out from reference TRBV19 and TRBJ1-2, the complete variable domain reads DGGITQSPKYLFRKEGQNVTLSCEQNLNHDAMYWYRQDPGQGLRLIYYSQIVNDFQKGDIAEGYSVSREKKESFPLTVTSAQKNPTAFYLCASRFSEANYGYTFGSGTRLTVV.

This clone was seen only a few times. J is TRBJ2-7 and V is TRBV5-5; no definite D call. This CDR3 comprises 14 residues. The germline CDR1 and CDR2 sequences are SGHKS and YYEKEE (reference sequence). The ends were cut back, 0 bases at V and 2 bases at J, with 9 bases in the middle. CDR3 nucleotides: TGTGCCAGCAGCTTGGATTCTTCACCCTACGAGCAGTACTTC. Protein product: CASSLDSSPYEQYF.

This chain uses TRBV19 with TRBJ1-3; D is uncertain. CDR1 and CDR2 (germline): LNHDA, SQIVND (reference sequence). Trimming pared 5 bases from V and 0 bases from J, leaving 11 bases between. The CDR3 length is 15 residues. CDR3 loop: CASSPRYTSGNTIYF. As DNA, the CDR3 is TGTGCCAGTAGTCCACGGTATACCTCTGGAAACACCATATATTTT.

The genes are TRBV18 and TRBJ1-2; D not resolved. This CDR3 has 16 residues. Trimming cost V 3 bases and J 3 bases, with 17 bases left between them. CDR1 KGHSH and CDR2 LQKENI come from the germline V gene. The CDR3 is CASSPLSYLSDYGYTF. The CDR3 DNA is TGTGCCAGCTCACCCCTCAGCTACTTAAGTGACTATGGCTACACCTTC.

CDR3 sequence (DNA): TGTGCCAGCAGGTGGGACATCTCGAGCTACGAGCAGTACTTC. It codes for CASRWDISSYEQYF. V gene TRBV2 combines with J gene TRBJ2-7, with TRBD1 as a possible D gene (6 bases). Germline V CDR1 and CDR2: SNHLY, FYNNEI. The CDR3 contains 14 residues. Trimming shortened V by 6 bases and J by 3 bases, and 15 bases separated the two germline ends.

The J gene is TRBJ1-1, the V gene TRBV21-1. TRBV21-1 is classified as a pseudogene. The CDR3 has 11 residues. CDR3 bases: TGTGCCAGCACAATTCGCACTGAAGCTTTCTTT. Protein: CASTIRTEAFF.

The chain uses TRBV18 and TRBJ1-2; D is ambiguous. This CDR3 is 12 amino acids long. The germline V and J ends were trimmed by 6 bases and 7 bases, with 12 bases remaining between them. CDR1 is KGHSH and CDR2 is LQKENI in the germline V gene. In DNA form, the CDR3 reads TGTGCCAGCTCTCCTCTGGCTCTTGGCTACACCTTC. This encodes CASSPLALGYTF.

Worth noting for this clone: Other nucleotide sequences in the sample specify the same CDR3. The CDR3, as DNA: TGTGCCAGCAGCGTAGAGAGCGGGGGGGCGTCAGATACGCAGTATTTT. Protein product: CASSVESGGASDTQYF. The rearrangement uses TRBV9 and TRBJ2-3, with 10 bases lining up with TRBD2. V shed 0 bases, J shed 4 bases, and the junction held 5 bases outside the gene matches. Germline values: CDR1 SGDLS, CDR2 YYNGEE. The CDR3 extends over 16 amino acids.

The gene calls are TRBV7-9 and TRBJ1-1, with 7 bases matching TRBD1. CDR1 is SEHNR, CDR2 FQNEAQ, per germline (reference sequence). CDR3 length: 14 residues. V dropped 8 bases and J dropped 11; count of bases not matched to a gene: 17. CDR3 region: CASGDTGEATGAFF. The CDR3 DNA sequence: TGTGCCAGCGGAGATACAGGGGAAGCGACTGGGGCTTTCTTT.

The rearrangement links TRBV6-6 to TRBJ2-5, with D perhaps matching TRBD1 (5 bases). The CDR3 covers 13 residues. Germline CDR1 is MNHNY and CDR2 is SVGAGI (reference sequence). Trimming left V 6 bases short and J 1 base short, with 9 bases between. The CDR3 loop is CASSRQPQETQYF. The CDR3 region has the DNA TGTGCCAGCAGCCGACAGCCCCAAGAGACCCAGTACTTC.

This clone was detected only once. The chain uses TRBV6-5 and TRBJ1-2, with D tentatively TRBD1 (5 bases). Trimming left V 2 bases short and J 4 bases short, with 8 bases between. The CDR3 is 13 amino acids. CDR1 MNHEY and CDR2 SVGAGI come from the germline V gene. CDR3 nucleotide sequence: TGTGCCAGCAGTTACATGGGGGGCTATGGCTACACCTTC. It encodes CASSYMGGYGYTF.

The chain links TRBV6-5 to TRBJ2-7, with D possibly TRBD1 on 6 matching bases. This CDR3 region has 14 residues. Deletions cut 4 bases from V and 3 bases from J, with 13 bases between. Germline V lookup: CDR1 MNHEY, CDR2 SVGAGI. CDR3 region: CASSSGVGDYEQYF. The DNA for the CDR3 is TGTGCCAGCAGTTCAGGGGTGGGGGACTACGAGCAGTACTTC.

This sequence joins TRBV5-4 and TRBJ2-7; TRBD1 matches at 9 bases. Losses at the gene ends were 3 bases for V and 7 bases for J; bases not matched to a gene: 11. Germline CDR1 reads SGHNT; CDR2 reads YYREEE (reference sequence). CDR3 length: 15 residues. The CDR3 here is CASSSGRDRAWEQYF. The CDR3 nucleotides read TGTGCCAGCAGCTCCGGGCGGGACAGGGCGTGGGAGCAGTACTTC.

CDR3 loop: CASSITMSYNEQFF. The CDR3 coding sequence is TGTGCCAGTAGTATAACGATGTCTTACAATGAGCAGTTCTTC. The chain joins TRBV19 to TRBJ2-1; D is undetermined. Germline V gene data show CDR1 as LNHDA and CDR2 as SQIVND (reference sequence). Trimming stripped 2 bases from V and 4 bases from J, with 9 bases between. The CDR3 is 14 amino acids.

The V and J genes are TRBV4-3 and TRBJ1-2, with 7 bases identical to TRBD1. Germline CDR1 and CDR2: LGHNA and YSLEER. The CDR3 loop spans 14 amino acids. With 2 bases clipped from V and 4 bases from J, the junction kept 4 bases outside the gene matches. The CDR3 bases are TGCGCCAGCAGCCAACAAGGGACAGCCTATGGCTACACCTTC. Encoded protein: CASSQQGTAYGYTF.

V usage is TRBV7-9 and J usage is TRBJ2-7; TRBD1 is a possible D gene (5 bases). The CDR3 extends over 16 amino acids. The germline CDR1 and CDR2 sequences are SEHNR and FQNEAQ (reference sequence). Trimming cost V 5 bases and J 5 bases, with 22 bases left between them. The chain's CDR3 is CASSHYLGAPKDEQYF. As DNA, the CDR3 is TGTGCCAGCAGCCACTACCTAGGGGCTCCCAAAGACGAGCAGTACTTC.

The CDR3 sequence is CASSLRLGASYEQYF. In nucleotides, the CDR3 is TGTGCCAGCAGCTTAAGGCTGGGGGCATCCTACGAGCAGTACTTC. This rearrangement joins TRBV7-6 to TRBJ2-7, with a weak D call TRBD1 (6 bases). V dropped 2 bases and J dropped 1 base, with 12 bases sitting between them. This CDR3 has 15 residues. Germline V lookup: CDR1 SGHVS, CDR2 FNYEAQ.

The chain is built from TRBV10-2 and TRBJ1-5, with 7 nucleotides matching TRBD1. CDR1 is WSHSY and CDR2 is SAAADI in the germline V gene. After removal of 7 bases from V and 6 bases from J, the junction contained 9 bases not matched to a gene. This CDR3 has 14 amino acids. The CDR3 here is CASNRQGYGQPQHF. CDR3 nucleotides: TGCGCCAGCAATCGACAGGGATACGGTCAGCCCCAGCATTTT.

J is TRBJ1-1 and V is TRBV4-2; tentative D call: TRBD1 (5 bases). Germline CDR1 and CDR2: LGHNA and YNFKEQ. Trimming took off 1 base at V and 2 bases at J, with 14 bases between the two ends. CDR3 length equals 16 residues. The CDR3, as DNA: TGTGCCAGCAGCCAAGCGACCGGGGACCTAAACACTGAAGCTTTCTTT. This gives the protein CASSQATGDLNTEAFF.